This T cell receptor beta chain was obtained from a study of regulatory T cells in long-lasting Graves disease. Findings of the study overall: Under persistent disease, TRBV28, TRBJ1-2 and TRBJ2-5 were used preferentially.

Arm-PCR with iRepertoire HTBI primers amplified the CDR3 regions for these TCR beta libraries. MiXCR was run by TCRdb on the multiplex PCR reads, yielding one entry per CDR3 protein. Altogether around 470,000 distinct CDR3 sequences are present, about 15% being singletons, with the ten largest covering around a sixth. The V and J ends lost 6 bases and 7 bases, in that order; junction bases with no gene match: 5. The germline V gene has CDR1 DFQATT and CDR2 SNEGSKA (reference sequence). The CDR3 runs to 13 residues. This clonotype was seen repeatedly, ten times or more. The antigen remains undetermined. Specified time point: newly diagnosed GD, antithyroid drugs for less than 3 months. TCR sequences were obtained from RNA taken from PBMCs. This sample also appeared in a second study, on T cells in Graves' hyperthyroidism and ophthalmopathy. That source adds: HTBI primers were employed in a first-round RT-PCR of the TCR CDR3.

This chain joins TRBV20-1 and TRBJ1-4; TRBD1 matches at 10 bases. The source material was peripheral blood mononuclear cells (PBMCs), sampled at new diagnosis, from a patient treated with antithyroid drugs. The sequence was collected from a woman in her 50s with Graves disease. The CDR3, as DNA: TGCAGTGCCCCCGGGACAGGGGCTGAAAAACTGTTTTTT. Its translation: CSAPGTGAEKLFF.